This is a list of T cell receptor beta chains from one sample in a study of OX40 agonist ivuxolimab in advanced cancers. Method: immunoSEQ multiplex PCR; TCRdb's copy keeps in-frame clones and lacks some. The sample comprises around 70,000 clones, roughly 80% of which are singletons, and 5.5% to 8.5% rests with the top ten. Source: CD4+ or CD8+ T cells sorted from blood, taken in a trial of the OX40 agonist ivuxolimab. The receptor source for this set is an adult with an advanced solid tumor such as melanoma, head and neck, liver or kidney cancer. CDR3s include the opening cysteine and the closing phenylalanine or tryptophan. The order of the fields is D gene, V gene, clone size, J gene, CDR3 protein, CDR3 DNA. D genes are given only for firm matches. Not every row has a clone size; where given, it reads once, few, many or a size class.

d_call: .
v_call: TRBV5-6
clone_size: .
j_call: TRBJ2-3
cdr3_aa: CASSTRGATDTQYF
cdr3_nt: TGTGCCAGCAGCACCCGCGGGGCCACAGATACGCAGTATTTT

d_call: .
v_call: TRBV6-1
clone_size: once
j_call: TRBJ1-1
cdr3_aa: CATQPGQGGEAFF
cdr3_nt: TGTGCCACCCAACCGGGGCAGGGAGGGGAAGCTTTCTTT

d_call: TRBD1
v_call: TRBV29-1
clone_size: once
j_call: TRBJ2-5
cdr3_aa: CSVGGQGETQYF
cdr3_nt: TGCAGCGTGGGGGGACAGGGGGAGACCCAGTACTTC

d_call: .
v_call: TRBV2
clone_size: .
j_call: TRBJ2-1
cdr3_aa: CASLFGSYNEQFF
cdr3_nt: TGTGCCAGCCTATTCGGCTCCTACAATGAGCAGTTCTTC

d_call: TRBD1
v_call: TRBV29-1
clone_size: .
j_call: TRBJ2-1
cdr3_aa: CSGTFAGQGSDEQFF
cdr3_nt: TGCAGCGGAACTTTCGCGGGACAGGGTTCGGATGAGCAGTTCTTC

d_call: .
v_call: TRBV7-2
clone_size: .
j_call: TRBJ2-6
cdr3_aa: CASSLNPGANVLTF
cdr3_nt: TGTGCCAGCAGCTTAAATCCTGGGGCCAACGTCCTGACTTTC

d_call: .
v_call: TRBV4-3
clone_size: .
j_call: TRBJ2-1
cdr3_aa: CASSQERLFNEQFF
cdr3_nt: TGCGCCAGCAGCCAAGAACGCCTCTTCAATGAGCAGTTCTTC

d_call: .
v_call: TRBV10-3
clone_size: .
j_call: TRBJ1-1
cdr3_aa: CAISEFRAEAFF
cdr3_nt: TGTGCCATCAGTGAGTTCAGGGCGGAAGCTTTCTTT

d_call: .
v_call: TRBV2
clone_size: .
j_call: TRBJ1-5
cdr3_aa: CASSVGGIGQPQHF
cdr3_nt: TGTGCCAGCAGTGTCGGGGGAATAGGACAGCCCCAGCATTTT

d_call: .
v_call: TRBV6-6
clone_size: .
j_call: TRBJ1-4
cdr3_aa: CASSTTFATNEKLFF
cdr3_nt: TGTGCCAGCAGTACCACCTTTGCAACTAATGAAAAACTGTTTTTT

d_call: TRBD2
v_call: TRBV5-1
clone_size: once
j_call: TRBJ2-1
cdr3_aa: CASSRSGASSYNEQFF
cdr3_nt: TGCGCCAGCAGCCGAAGCGGGGCCAGCTCCTACAATGAGCAGTTCTTC

d_call: TRBD1
v_call: TRBV28
clone_size: .
j_call: TRBJ1-1
cdr3_aa: CASSPTGTANTEAFF
cdr3_nt: TGTGCCAGCAGTCCTACCGGGACAGCGAACACTGAAGCTTTCTTT

d_call: TRBD1
v_call: TRBV27
clone_size: .
j_call: TRBJ2-7
cdr3_aa: CASRPGTGRRYEQYF
cdr3_nt: TGTGCCAGCAGACCCGGGACAGGGAGGCGCTACGAGCAGTACTTC

d_call: TRBD2
v_call: TRBV6-5
clone_size: .
j_call: TRBJ2-3
cdr3_aa: CASSPTSGGPGTQYF
cdr3_nt: TGTGCCAGCAGTCCGACTAGCGGGGGGCCCGGTACGCAGTATTTT

d_call: .
v_call: TRBV5-6
clone_size: .
j_call: TRBJ1-1
cdr3_aa: CASSTSRTGLTEAFF
cdr3_nt: TGTGCCAGCAGCACATCCCGAACAGGGCTCACTGAAGCTTTCTTT

d_call: .
v_call: TRBV7-6
clone_size: .
j_call: TRBJ2-1
cdr3_aa: CASSLGQGLRNEQFF
cdr3_nt: TGTGCCAGCAGCTTAGGGCAGGGCCTAAGAAATGAGCAGTTCTTC

d_call: .
v_call: TRBV5-6
clone_size: .
j_call: TRBJ2-7
cdr3_aa: CASSLFTQGIYEQYF
cdr3_nt: TGTGCCAGCAGCTTGTTCACCCAGGGGATCTACGAGCAGTACTTC

d_call: .
v_call: TRBV28
clone_size: .
j_call: TRBJ1-2
cdr3_aa: CASSASGTPLYGYTF
cdr3_nt: TGTGCCAGCAGCGCCTCCGGGACCCCCCTTTATGGCTACACCTTC

d_call: .
v_call: TRBV28
clone_size: few
j_call: TRBJ1-1
cdr3_aa: CASSLLRQLEAFF
cdr3_nt: TGTGCCAGCAGTTTACTACGACAGCTTGAAGCTTTCTTT

d_call: TRBD2
v_call: TRBV4-3
clone_size: .
j_call: TRBJ2-4
cdr3_aa: CASSQDLGGEGLRNIQYF
cdr3_nt: TGCGCCAGCAGCCAAGATTTGGGAGGGGAGGGCCTGAGAAACATTCAGTACTTC

d_call: .
v_call: TRBV6-1
clone_size: .
j_call: TRBJ1-5
cdr3_aa: CASTSYRDPSQPQHF
cdr3_nt: TGTGCCAGCACCTCGTACCGGGACCCCAGTCAGCCCCAGCATTTT

d_call: TRBD1
v_call: TRBV6-1
clone_size: .
j_call: TRBJ1-5
cdr3_aa: CASVGAGGVQPQHF
cdr3_nt: TGTGCCAGCGTGGGGGCAGGGGGCGTTCAGCCCCAGCATTTT

d_call: .
v_call: TRBV27
clone_size: once
j_call: TRBJ2-3
cdr3_aa: CASSPRAHYGSDGDTQYF
cdr3_nt: TGTGCCAGCAGTCCACGGGCCCATTACGGGAGTGACGGAGATACGCAGTATTTT

d_call: .
v_call: TRBV2
clone_size: .
j_call: TRBJ2-3
cdr3_aa: CASSRLTDTQYF
cdr3_nt: TGTGCCAGCAGTAGGCTCACAGATACGCAGTATTTT

d_call: .
v_call: TRBV27
clone_size: .
j_call: TRBJ2-7
cdr3_aa: CASSLSQGYQIYEQYF
cdr3_nt: TGTGCCAGCAGTCTTTCACAGGGCTATCAAATCTACGAGCAGTACTTC

d_call: TRBD2
v_call: TRBV5-1
clone_size: .
j_call: TRBJ2-1
cdr3_aa: CASTNYGTSSNEQFF
cdr3_nt: TGCGCCAGCACCAACTACGGGACTAGCTCCAATGAGCAGTTCTTC

d_call: .
v_call: TRBV29-1
clone_size: .
j_call: TRBJ1-1
cdr3_aa: CSVQENTEAFF
cdr3_nt: TGCAGCGTCCAGGAGAACACTGAAGCTTTCTTT

d_call: .
v_call: TRBV6-5
clone_size: .
j_call: TRBJ2-2
cdr3_aa: CASSYQDTGELFF
cdr3_nt: TGTGCCAGCAGTTACCAGGACACCGGGGAGCTGTTTTTT

d_call: .
v_call: TRBV18
clone_size: .
j_call: TRBJ2-4
cdr3_aa: CASSPWGGGTKNIQYF
cdr3_nt: TGTGCCAGCTCACCTTGGGGTGGTGGGACCAAAAACATTCAGTACTTC

d_call: TRBD1
v_call: TRBV6-5
clone_size: .
j_call: TRBJ1-2
cdr3_aa: CASSYSTGDYGYTF
cdr3_nt: TGTGCCAGCAGTTACTCGACAGGGGACTATGGCTACACCTTC

d_call: TRBD1
v_call: TRBV6-6
clone_size: .
j_call: TRBJ2-3
cdr3_aa: CASSPQGVADTQYF
cdr3_nt: TGTGCCAGCAGTCCCCAGGGGGTAGCAGATACGCAGTATTTT

d_call: .
v_call: TRBV9
clone_size: .
j_call: TRBJ1-4
cdr3_aa: CASSVEGEKLFF
cdr3_nt: TGTGCCAGCAGCGTAGAAGGAGAAAAACTGTTTTTT

d_call: .
v_call: TRBV5-1
clone_size: once
j_call: TRBJ1-1
cdr3_aa: CASSPPPGQNTEAFF
cdr3_nt: TGCGCCAGCAGCCCCCCCCCGGGACAGAACACTGAAGCTTTCTTT

d_call: TRBD1
v_call: TRBV6-5
clone_size: .
j_call: TRBJ1-2
cdr3_aa: CASSRTGTGEGYYTF
cdr3_nt: TGTGCCAGCAGTCGAACCGGGACAGGGGAGGGGTACTACACCTTC

d_call: TRBD2
v_call: TRBV5-1
clone_size: .
j_call: TRBJ2-1
cdr3_aa: CASSPGLAGGFSYNEQFF
cdr3_nt: TGCGCCAGCAGCCCCGGACTAGCGGGGGGATTCTCCTACAATGAGCAGTTCTTC

d_call: .
v_call: TRBV7-9
clone_size: .
j_call: TRBJ1-5
cdr3_aa: CASSFGGGGSNQPQHF
cdr3_nt: TGTGCCAGCAGCTTCGGTGGGGGTGGTAGCAATCAGCCCCAGCATTTT

d_call: .
v_call: TRBV7-3
clone_size: .
j_call: TRBJ1-2
cdr3_aa: CASSLVPSSNYGYTF
cdr3_nt: TGTGCCAGCAGCTTAGTACCCAGCTCTAACTATGGCTACACCTTC

d_call: .
v_call: TRBV5-1
clone_size: .
j_call: TRBJ2-1
cdr3_aa: CASSLVVGGEQFF
cdr3_nt: TGCGCCAGCAGCTTGGTAGTGGGGGGTGAGCAGTTCTTC

d_call: .
v_call: TRBV18
clone_size: .
j_call: TRBJ1-5
cdr3_aa: CASSPRHNQPQHF
cdr3_nt: TGTGCCAGCTCACCACGGCACAATCAGCCCCAGCATTTT

d_call: .
v_call: TRBV12-1
clone_size: .
j_call: TRBJ1-1
cdr3_aa: CASSFMGPEAFF
cdr3_nt: TGTGCCAGCAGCTTTATGGGGCCTGAAGCTTTCTTT

d_call: .
v_call: TRBV14
clone_size: .
j_call: TRBJ1-1
cdr3_aa: CASSYGTVPGAFF
cdr3_nt: TGTGCCAGCAGCTACGGGACCGTCCCCGGGGCTTTCTTT